What follows is one T cell receptor beta chain and its context. What it binds is not known. Unique molecular identifiers tagged the TCR beta cDNA libraries. Input amounts of 1 to 10 million T cells were used. These gave 500,000 or so cDNA molecules, so each molecule approximated one T cell. TCRdb processed the PCR reads anew with MiXCR; each CDR3 protein has one entry. The table lists roughly 650,000 distinct CDR3 sequences, 55% to 70% of them singletons. V gave up 5 bases and J gave up 4 bases, with 10 bases separating them. The CDR3 extends over 13 amino acids. Germline V lookup: CDR1 SNHLY, CDR2 FYNNEI. The data were obtained in a study of post-analysis software for immune sequencing data. Study-wide results and caveats: With TRBV5-6, TRBV5-1 and TRBV20-1 included, about five TRBV segments were more frequent in patients than in controls.

This clonotype was obtained from a girl aged 2 to 9 with multiple sclerosis. What was sequenced was blood. This chain connects TRBV2 to TRBJ2-3; perhaps TRBD2 as D (5 bases). The CDR3 coding sequence is TGTGCCAGCAGTTCCTCGGAGGCAGATACGCAGTATTTT. Amino acids: CASSSSEADTQYF.